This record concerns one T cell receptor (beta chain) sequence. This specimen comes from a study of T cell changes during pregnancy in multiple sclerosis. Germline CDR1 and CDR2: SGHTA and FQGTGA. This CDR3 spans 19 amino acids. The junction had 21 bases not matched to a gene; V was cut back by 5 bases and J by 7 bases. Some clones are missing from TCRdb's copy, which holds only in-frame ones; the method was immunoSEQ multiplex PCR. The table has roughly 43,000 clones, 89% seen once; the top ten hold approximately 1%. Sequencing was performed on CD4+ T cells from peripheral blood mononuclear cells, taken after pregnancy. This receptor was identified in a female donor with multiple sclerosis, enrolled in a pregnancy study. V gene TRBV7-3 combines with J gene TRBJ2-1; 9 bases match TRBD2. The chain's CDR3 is CASSPTGAGGPGGDNEQFF. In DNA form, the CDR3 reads TGTGCCAGCAGCCCTACGGGGGCGGGAGGGCCGGGGGGGGATAATGAGCAGTTCTTC.